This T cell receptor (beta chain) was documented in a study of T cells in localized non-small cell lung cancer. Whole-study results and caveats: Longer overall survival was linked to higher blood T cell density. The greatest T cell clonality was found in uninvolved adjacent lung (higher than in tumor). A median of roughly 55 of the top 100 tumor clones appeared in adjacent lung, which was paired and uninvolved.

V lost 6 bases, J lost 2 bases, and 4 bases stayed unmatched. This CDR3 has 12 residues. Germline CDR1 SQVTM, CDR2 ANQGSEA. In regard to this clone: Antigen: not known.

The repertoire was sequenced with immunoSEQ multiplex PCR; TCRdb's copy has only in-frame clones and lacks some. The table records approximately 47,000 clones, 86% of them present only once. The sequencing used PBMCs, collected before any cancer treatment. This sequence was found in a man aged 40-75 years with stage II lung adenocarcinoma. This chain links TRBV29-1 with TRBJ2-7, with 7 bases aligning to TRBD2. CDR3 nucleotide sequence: TGCAGCGTCCGGGGGACTACCTACGAGCAGTACTTC. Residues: CSVRGTTYEQYF.